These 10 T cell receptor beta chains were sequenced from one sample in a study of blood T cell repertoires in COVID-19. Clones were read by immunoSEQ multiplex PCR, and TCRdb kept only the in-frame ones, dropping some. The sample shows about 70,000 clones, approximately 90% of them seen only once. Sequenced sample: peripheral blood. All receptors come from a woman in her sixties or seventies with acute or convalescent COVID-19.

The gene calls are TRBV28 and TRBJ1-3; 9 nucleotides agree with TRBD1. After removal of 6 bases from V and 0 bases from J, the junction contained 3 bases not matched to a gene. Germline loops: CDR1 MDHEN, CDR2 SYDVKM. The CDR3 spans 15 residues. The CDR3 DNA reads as TGTGCCAGCAGGGCGGACAGGGGCTCTGGAAACACCATATATTTT. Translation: CASRADRGSGNTIYF.

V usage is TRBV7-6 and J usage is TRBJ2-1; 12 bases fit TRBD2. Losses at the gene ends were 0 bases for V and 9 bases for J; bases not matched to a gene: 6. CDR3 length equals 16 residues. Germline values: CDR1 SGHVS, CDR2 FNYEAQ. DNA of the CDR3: TGTGCCAGCAGCTTAGCGTGGGCTAGCGGGGGGGGTGAGCAGTTCTTC. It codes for CASSLAWASGGGEQFF.

The CDR3 loop is CASSPEAVGRGYTF. CDR3 sequence (DNA): TGTGCCAGCTCACCGGAGGCCGTGGGGAGAGGCTACACCTTC. This chain joins TRBV18 and TRBJ1-2; D call uncertain. Germline CDR1 reads KGHSH; CDR2 reads LQKENI. The V gene lost 3 bases and the J gene lost 8 bases, with 16 bases spanning the gap. This CDR3 region has 14 residues.

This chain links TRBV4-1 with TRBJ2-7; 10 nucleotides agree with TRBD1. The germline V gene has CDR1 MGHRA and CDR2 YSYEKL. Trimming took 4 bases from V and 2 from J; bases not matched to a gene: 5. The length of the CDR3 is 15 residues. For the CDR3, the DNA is TGCGCCAGCAGCCGTGGGACAGGGGCTACCTACGAGCAGTACTTC. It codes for CASSRGTGATYEQYF.

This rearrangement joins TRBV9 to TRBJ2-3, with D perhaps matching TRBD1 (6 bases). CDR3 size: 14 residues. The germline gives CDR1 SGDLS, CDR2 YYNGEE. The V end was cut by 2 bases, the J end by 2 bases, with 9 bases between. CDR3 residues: CASSVEGHTDTQYF. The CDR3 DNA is TGTGCCAGCAGCGTCGAGGGACACACAGATACGCAGTATTTT.

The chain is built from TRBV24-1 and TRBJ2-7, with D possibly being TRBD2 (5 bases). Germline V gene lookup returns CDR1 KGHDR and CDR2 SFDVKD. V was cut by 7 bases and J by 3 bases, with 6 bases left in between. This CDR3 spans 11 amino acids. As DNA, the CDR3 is TGTGCCACCAGCCGGGACTACGAGCAGTACTTC. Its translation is CATSRDYEQYF.

The CDR3 DNA reads TGTGCCAGCAGTTTCACCGGGGGGAACACTGAAGCTTTCTTT. It yields the protein CASSFTGGNTEAFF. The chain carries TRBV27 and TRBJ1-1; tentatively, D is TRBD1 (5 bases). Germline CDR1 is MNHEY and CDR2 is SMNVEV (reference sequence). The CDR3 covers 14 residues. V lost 3 bases and J 1 base, leaving 9 bases between the germline ends.

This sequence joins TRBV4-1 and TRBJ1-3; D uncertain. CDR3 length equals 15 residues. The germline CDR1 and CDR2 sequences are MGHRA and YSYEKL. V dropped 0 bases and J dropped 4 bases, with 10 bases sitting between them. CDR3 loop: CASSQEGISGNTIYF. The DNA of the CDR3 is TGCGCCAGCAGCCAAGAGGGCATTTCAGGAAACACCATATATTTT.

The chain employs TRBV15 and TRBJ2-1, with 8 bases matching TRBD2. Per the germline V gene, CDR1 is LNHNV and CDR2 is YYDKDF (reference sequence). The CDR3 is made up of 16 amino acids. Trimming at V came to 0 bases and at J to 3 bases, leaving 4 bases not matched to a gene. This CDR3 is CATSRDLTSGYNEQFF. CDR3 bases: TGTGCCACCAGCAGAGATCTAACTAGCGGCTACAATGAGCAGTTCTTC.

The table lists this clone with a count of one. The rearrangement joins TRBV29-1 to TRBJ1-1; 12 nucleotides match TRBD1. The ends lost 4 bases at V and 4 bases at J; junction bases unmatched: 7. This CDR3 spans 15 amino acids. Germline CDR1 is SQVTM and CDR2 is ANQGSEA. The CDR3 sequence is CSVVGTGGEGTEAFF. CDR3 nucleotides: TGCAGCGTTGTAGGGACAGGGGGCGAGGGCACTGAAGCTTTCTTT.